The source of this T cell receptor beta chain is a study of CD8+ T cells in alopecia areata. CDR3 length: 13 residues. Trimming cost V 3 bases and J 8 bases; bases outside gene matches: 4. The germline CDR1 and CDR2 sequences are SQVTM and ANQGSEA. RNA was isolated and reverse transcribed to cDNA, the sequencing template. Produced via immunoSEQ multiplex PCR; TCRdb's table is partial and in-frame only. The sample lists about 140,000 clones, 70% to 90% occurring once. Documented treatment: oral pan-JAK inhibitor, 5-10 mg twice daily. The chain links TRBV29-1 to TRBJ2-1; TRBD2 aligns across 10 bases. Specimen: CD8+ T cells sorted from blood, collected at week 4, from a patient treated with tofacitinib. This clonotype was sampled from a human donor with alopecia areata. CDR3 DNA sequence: TGCAGCGTTGAGATAGCGGGAGGCTATGAGCAGTTCTTC. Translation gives CSVEIAGGYEQFF.